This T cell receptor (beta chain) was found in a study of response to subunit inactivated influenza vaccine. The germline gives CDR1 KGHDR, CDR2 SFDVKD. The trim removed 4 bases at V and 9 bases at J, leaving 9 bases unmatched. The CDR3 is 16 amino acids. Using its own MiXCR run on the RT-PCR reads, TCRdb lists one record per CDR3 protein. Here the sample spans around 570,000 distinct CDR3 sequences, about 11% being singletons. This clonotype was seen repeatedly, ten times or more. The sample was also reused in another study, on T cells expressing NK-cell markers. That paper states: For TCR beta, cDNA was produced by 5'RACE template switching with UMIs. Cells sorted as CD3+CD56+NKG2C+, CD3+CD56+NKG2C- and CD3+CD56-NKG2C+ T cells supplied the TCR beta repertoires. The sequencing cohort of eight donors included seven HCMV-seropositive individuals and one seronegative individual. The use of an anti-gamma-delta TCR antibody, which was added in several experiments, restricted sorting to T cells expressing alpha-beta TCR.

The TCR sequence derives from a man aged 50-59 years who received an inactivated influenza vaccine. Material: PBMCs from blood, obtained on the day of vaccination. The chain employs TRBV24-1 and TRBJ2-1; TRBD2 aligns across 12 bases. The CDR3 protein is CATSDPLAGGLSEQFF. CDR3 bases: TGTGCCACCAGTGACCCACTAGCGGGGGGCCTCAGTGAGCAGTTCTTC.